This T cell receptor beta chain is from a study of T-cell reconstitution after alpha-beta-depleted transplantation in children. The V segment lost 5 bases and the J segment 2 bases; nucleotides outside the gene matches: 13. CDR3 length: 18 residues. TCRbeta library construction was performed incorporating unique molecular identifiers. MiXCR was run by TCRdb on the PCR reads, yielding one entry per CDR3 protein. The profile shows approximately 490,000 distinct CDR3 sequences, around 13% of them singletons. The material sequenced was PBMCs from the stem cell graft donor, taken from the stem cell graft. This receptor was identified in a human donor who donated a stem cell graft to a child with combined immunodeficiency. The J gene is TRBJ2-1, the V gene TRBV12-3 or TRBV12-4; 9 positions agree with TRBD2. The CDR3 is CASSKGVSGSFTYNEQFF. The CDR3 DNA is TGTGCCAGCAGTAAAGGGGTTAGCGGGAGCTTTACCTACAATGAGCAGTTCTTC.